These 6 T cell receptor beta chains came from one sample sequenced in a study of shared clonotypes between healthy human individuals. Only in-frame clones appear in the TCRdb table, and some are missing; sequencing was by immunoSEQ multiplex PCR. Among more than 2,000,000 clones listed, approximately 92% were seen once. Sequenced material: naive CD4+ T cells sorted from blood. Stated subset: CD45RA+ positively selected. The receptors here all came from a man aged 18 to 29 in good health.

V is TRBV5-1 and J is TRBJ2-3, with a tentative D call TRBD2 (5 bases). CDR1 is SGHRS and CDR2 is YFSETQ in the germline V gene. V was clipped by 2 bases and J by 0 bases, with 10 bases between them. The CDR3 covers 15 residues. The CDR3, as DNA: TGCGCCAGCAGCTTTAATAGCGCGAGCACAGATACGCAGTATTTT. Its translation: CASSFNSASTDTQYF.

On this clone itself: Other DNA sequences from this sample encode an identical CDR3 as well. CDR3 coding DNA: TGTGCCAGCTCACCACCTAGCGGGAGCTCCTACAATGAGCAGTTCTTC. It is translated as CASSPPSGSSYNEQFF. The chain has TRBV18 and TRBJ2-1; 9 positions match TRBD2. This CDR3 has 16 residues. From germline, CDR1 is KGHSH and CDR2 LQKENI. Losses at the gene ends were 0 bases for V and 0 bases for J; bases not matched to a gene: 0.

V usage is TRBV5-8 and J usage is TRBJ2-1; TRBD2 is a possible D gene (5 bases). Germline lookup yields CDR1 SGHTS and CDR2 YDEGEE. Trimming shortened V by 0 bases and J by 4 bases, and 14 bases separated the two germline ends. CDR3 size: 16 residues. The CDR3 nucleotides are TGTGCCAGCAGCTTGGTCATAGCGAATACTTACAATGAGCAGTTCTTC. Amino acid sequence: CASSLVIANTYNEQFF. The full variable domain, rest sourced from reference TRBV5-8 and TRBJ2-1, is EAGVTQSPTHLIKTRGQQATLRCSPISGHTSVYWYQQALGLGLQFLLWYDEGEERNRGNFPPRFSGRQFPNYSSELNVNALELEDSALYLCASSLVIANTYNEQFFGPGTRLTVL.

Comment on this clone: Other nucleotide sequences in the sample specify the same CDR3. The CDR3 reads CASSLGGRETQYF. The DNA of the CDR3 is TGTGCCAGCAGTTTAGGGGGACGAGAGACCCAGTACTTC. The gene calls are TRBV28 and TRBJ2-5, with D tentatively TRBD1 or TRBD2 (5 bases each). The V gene's germline CDR1 is MDHEN and CDR2 SYDVKM. The CDR3 has 13 amino acids. Trimming removed 2 bases from V and 4 bases from J, with 8 bases in between.

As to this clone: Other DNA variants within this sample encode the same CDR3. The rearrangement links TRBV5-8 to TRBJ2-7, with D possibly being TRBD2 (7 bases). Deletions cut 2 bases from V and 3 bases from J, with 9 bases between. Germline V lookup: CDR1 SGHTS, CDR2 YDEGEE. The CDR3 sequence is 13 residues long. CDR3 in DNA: TGTGCCAGCAGCTTAAGGGGGGGCTACGAGCAGTACTTC. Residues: CASSLRGGYEQYF.

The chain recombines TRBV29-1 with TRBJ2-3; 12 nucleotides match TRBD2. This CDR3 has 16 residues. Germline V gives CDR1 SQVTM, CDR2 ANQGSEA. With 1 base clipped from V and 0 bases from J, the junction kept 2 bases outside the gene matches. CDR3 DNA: TGCAGCGTTGAAGGGACTAGCGGGGCCAGCACAGATACGCAGTATTTT. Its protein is CSVEGTSGASTDTQYF.